This T cell receptor beta chain was identified during a study of blood T cells in healthy people across ages. Findings and limits, study-wide: Whereas aged donors had fewer naive CD4+ cells, long-lived donors had more of them and higher diversity.

PBMCs, at least 6 million per sample, were isolated. Trimming took off 2 bases at V and 6 bases at J, with 17 bases between the two ends. The CDR3 has 16 residues. The germline V gene encodes CDR1 SGHAT and CDR2 FQNNGV. It was with a sample-barcoded 5' primer and a J-beta primer mix that a second PCR of roughly 7 to 12 cycles was run. TCRdb processed the 5' RACE reads anew with MiXCR; each CDR3 protein has one entry. Of about 1.5 million distinct CDR3 sequences in the sample, about 45% were seen once. This clonotype has more than one count but fewer than ten. Its antigen remains unknown. This clonotype was obtained from a woman in her late teens or twenties in good health. Sequencing input: blood. J is TRBJ2-1 and V is TRBV11-2, with D uncertain. CDR3 sequence reads: CASSLWGRLVPNEQFF. The CDR3 DNA sequence: TGTGCCAGCAGCTTATGGGGTCGGCTAGTCCCCAATGAGCAGTTCTTC. The complete variable domain, with remaining parts taken from reference TRBV11-2 and TRBJ2-1, reads EAGVAQSPRYKIIEKRQSVAFWCNPISGHATLYWYQQILGQGPKLLIQFQNNGVVDDSQLPKDRFSAERLKGVDSTLKIQPAKLEDSAVYLCASSLWGRLVPNEQFFGPGTRLTVL.